Sequencing of this T cell receptor (beta chain) was carried out in a study of CD8+ T cells in alopecia areata. Study-wide points: During tofacitinib treatment, many expanded lesional clones remained in scalp and blood.

There are a few counts of this clone. Antigen unknown. Germline V CDR1 and CDR2: SGHRS, YFSETQ. J lost 0 bases, V lost 4 bases, and 6 bases had no gene match. This CDR3 is 15 amino acids long. The treatment: oral pan-JAK inhibitor, 5-10 mg twice daily. Lesional scalp punch biopsies and peripheral blood were collected from alopecia areata patients. cDNA reverse transcribed from extracted RNA served as the sequencing template. The data were produced by immunoSEQ multiplex PCR, yet TCRdb's version contains in-frame clones alone and is incomplete. In the table there are around 4,100 clones, 69% of which are singletons.

This TCR came from a human donor with alopecia areata. The material was skin, obtained at week 24, from a patient treated with tofacitinib. The chain links TRBV5-1 to TRBJ2-7; 8 positions agree with TRBD2. This CDR3 reads CASSILAGPSYEQYF. The CDR3 bases are TGCGCCAGCAGCATTTTAGCGGGACCCTCCTACGAGCAGTACTTC.